The 26 T cell receptor beta chains given below trace back to one sample, sequenced in a study of shared clonotypes between healthy human individuals. Method: immunoSEQ multiplex PCR; TCRdb's copy keeps in-frame clones and lacks some. The table includes 650,000 to 700,000 clones, roughly 88% detected once. Sequenced material: memory CD8+ T cells from PBMCs. Subset given: CD45RO+ cells pooled with CCR7-negative TemRA cells. These TCRs come from a man younger than 35 in good health. Some clones in this sample may be carry-over from other donors' samples.

The chain uses TRBV12-5 and TRBJ1-2, with a possible D match to TRBD1 (6 bases). Germline CDR1 is LGHNT and CDR2 is FRNRAP. The CDR3 runs 13 residues. V was clipped by 3 bases and J by 4 bases, with 9 bases between them. The CDR3 region has the DNA TGTGCTAGTGGTTTCACAGGGCCCTATGGCTACACCTTC. Its protein is CASGFTGPYGYTF.

The rearrangement joins TRBV28 to TRBJ1-5, with 10 bases lining up with TRBD1. Germline values: CDR1 MDHEN, CDR2 SYDVKM. CDR3 length: 16 residues. Losses at the gene ends were 4 bases for V and 5 bases for J; bases not matched to a gene: 8. CDR3 in amino acids: CASSSPWDRGYQPQHF. The CDR3 DNA sequence: TGTGCCAGCAGTTCGCCCTGGGACAGGGGTTATCAGCCCCAGCATTTT.

The CDR3 loop is CASSSGGEAFF. The CDR3 nucleotides are TGTGCCAGCAGCTCTGGCGGGGAGGCTTTCTTT. This rearrangement joins TRBV7-9 to TRBJ1-1; D unresolved. Germline CDR1 and CDR2: SEHNR and FQNEAQ (reference sequence). The V and J ends lost 4 bases and 11 bases respectively, with 11 bases between them. This CDR3 has 11 amino acids.

CDR3 loop: CAIRGLAGGPTDTQYF. CDR3 nucleotide sequence: TGTGCCATCAGGGGACTAGCGGGAGGCCCCACAGATACGCAGTATTTT. This chain links TRBV10-3 with TRBJ2-3, with 15 bases that match TRBD2. This CDR3 has 16 residues. Unmatched junction bases numbered 3, after V lost 6 bases and J lost 2 bases. Looked up from germline, CDR1 is ENHRY and CDR2 is SYGVKD.

The CDR3 loop reads CASTPQGANQPQHF. CDR3 nucleotide sequence: TGTGCCAGTACTCCACAGGGGGCGAATCAGCCCCAGCATTTT. The chain carries TRBV6-6 and TRBJ1-5, with 9 bases matching TRBD1. CDR3 length: 14 residues. Germline V gene lookup returns CDR1 MNHNY and CDR2 SVGAGI (reference sequence). V lost 9 bases and J lost 4; bases outside the gene matches: 7.

This rearrangement joins TRBV5-4 to TRBJ1-2, with D hard to call. Trimming shortened V by 0 bases and J by 8 bases, and 11 bases separated the two germline ends. The CDR3 totals 13 residues. Per the germline V gene, CDR1 is SGHNT and CDR2 is YYREEE (reference sequence). The CDR3 bases are TGTGCCAGCAGCTTGGGACCGGAGATGGGCTACACCTTC. It yields the protein CASSLGPEMGYTF.

Comment on this clone: The sample holds other DNA sequences that translate to the same CDR3. This chain connects TRBV27 to TRBJ1-5, with 7 bases aligning to TRBD1. V shed 6 bases and J 2 bases; nucleotides not matched to a gene: 4. Germline lookup yields CDR1 MNHEY and CDR2 SMNVEV (reference sequence). CDR3 length: 14 residues. CDR3 loop: CASSWTGGNQPQHF. In DNA, the CDR3 is TGTGCCAGCAGCTGGACAGGCGGCAATCAGCCCCAGCATTTT.

The chain joins TRBV11-2 to TRBJ2-7; D gene uncertain. The CDR3 is 11 amino acids. Germline-derived CDR1 and CDR2 are SGHAT and FQNNGV. Trimming removed 5 bases from V and 10 bases from J, with 12 bases in between. This CDR3 is CASSRPVVQYF. The CDR3 region has the DNA TGTGCCAGCAGCCGCCCGGTTGTTCAGTACTTC.

V gene TRBV7-9 combines with J gene TRBJ2-6, with a tentative D call TRBD2 (5 bases). The V gene's germline CDR1 is SEHNR and CDR2 FQNEAQ (reference sequence). The CDR3 is 16 amino acids. Between the trimmed V and J ends, which lost 8 bases and 2 bases, there was a span of 16 bases. CDR3 sequence reads: CASDEGRGAGANVLTF. CDR3 DNA sequence: TGTGCCAGCGACGAGGGTCGGGGAGCTGGGGCCAACGTCCTGACTTTC. Filled out from reference TRBV7-9 and TRBJ2-6, the complete variable domain reads DTGVSQNPRHKITKRGQNVTFRCDPISEHNRLYWYRQTLGQGPEFLTYFQNEAQLEKSRLLSDRFSAERPKGSFSTLEIQRTEQGDSAMYLCASDEGRGAGANVLTFGAGSRLTVL.

To note about this clone: An end of the junction differs from the germline gene, which may be a read error. This chain uses TRBV4-1 with TRBJ2-1; D is possibly TRBD1 (8 bases). The CDR3 is 15 residues long. Germline assignment: CDR1 MGHRA and CDR2 YSYEKL. Written as DNA, the CDR3 is TGCGCCAGCAGCCAAGTAGTACAGGGGGGGTCGAAGAGGGTCTTC. Amino acid sequence: CASSQVVQGGSKRVF.

This chain connects TRBV18 to TRBJ2-7; 7 bases are a match to TRBD1. Germline CDR1 reads KGHSH; CDR2 reads LQKENI. After removal of 6 bases from V and 2 bases from J, the junction contained 10 bases not matched to a gene. The CDR3 length is 15 residues. The CDR3 nucleotides read TGTGCCAGCTCCCCTTTGACAGGGCAAACCTACGAGCAGTACTTC. This codes for CASSPLTGQTYEQYF.

On this clone: A far more abundant clone sits one base away, making this likely a read error. The chain links TRBV6-1 to TRBJ2-1; TRBD2 is a possible D gene (6 bases). The CDR3 runs to 14 residues. Germline CDR1 MNHNS, CDR2 SASEGT. V lost 0 bases and J 3 bases, leaving 6 bases between the germline ends. As DNA, the CDR3 is TGTGCCAGCAGTGAAGCGGGAGGCTACAATGAGCAGTTCTTC. As protein: CASSEAGGYNEQFF.

This rearrangement joins TRBV7-8 to TRBJ2-6; D unresolved. The CDR3 runs 15 residues. V gave up 0 bases and J gave up 0 bases, with 3 bases separating them. CDR1 is SGHVS and CDR2 is FQNEAQ in the germline V gene. The CDR3 DNA follows: TGTGCCAGCAGCTTAGCCTACTCTGGGGCCAACGTCCTGACTTTC. Protein: CASSLAYSGANVLTF.

The chain employs TRBV7-9 and TRBJ1-1; tentative D call: TRBD1 (5 bases). V was cut by 4 bases and J by 0 bases, with 9 bases left in between. This CDR3 has 14 amino acids. Germline V gene data show CDR1 as SEHNR and CDR2 as FQNEAQ (reference sequence). The CDR3 loop is CASSSGPMNTEAFF. The DNA of the CDR3 is TGTGCCAGCAGCTCGGGACCGATGAACACTGAAGCTTTCTTT.

Points on this clone: Within the sample, other DNA sequences also encode this same CDR3. The chain links TRBV27 to TRBJ2-7, with 14 bases matching TRBD2. The CDR3 is made up of 14 amino acids. Germline CDR1 and CDR2: MNHEY and SMNVEV (reference sequence). V shed 4 bases, J shed 5 bases, and the junction held 1 base outside the gene matches. CDR3 coding DNA: TGTGCCAGCAGTTCGGGACTAGCGGGAGACGAGCAGTACTTC. Translated: CASSSGLAGDEQYF.

A single count supports this clone. J is TRBJ2-3 and V is TRBV9; 12 bases align to TRBD2. J gave up 11 bases and V 3 bases, and 25 bases lay outside the gene matches. The CDR3 has 20 amino acids. The germline gives CDR1 SGDLS, CDR2 YYNGEE. The CDR3 DNA follows: TGTGCCAGCAGCGGCGAGGCAGGAGGACTAGCGGGACTTCATTTAGGGGAGCAGTATTTT. Translated: CASSGEAGGLAGLHLGEQYF.

The rearrangement joins TRBV9 to TRBJ2-1; D gene uncertain. Germline values: CDR1 SGDLS, CDR2 YYNGEE. V was shortened by 4 bases and J by 6 bases, with 5 bases between the two germline ends. This CDR3 spans 11 amino acids. This CDR3 is CASSSSNEQFF. CDR3 in DNA: TGTGCCAGCAGCAGCTCCAATGAGCAGTTCTTC.

The genes are TRBV2 and TRBJ2-1; D perhaps matches TRBD2 (5 bases). Germline CDR1 and CDR2: SNHLY and FYNNEI. The length of the CDR3 is 15 residues. V was shortened by 6 bases and J by 2 bases, with 14 bases between the two germline ends. The CDR3 DNA reads as TGTGCCAGCAGGGGCCGCCGGGATACCTACAATGAGCAGTTCTTC. This sequence encodes CASRGRRDTYNEQFF.

The V and J genes are TRBV28 and TRBJ2-1; D ambiguous. Per the germline V gene, CDR1 is MDHEN and CDR2 is SYDVKM. The CDR3 runs to 15 residues. Trimming shortened V by 3 bases and J by 5 bases, and 14 bases separated the two germline ends. The CDR3 DNA reads as TGTGCCAGCAGTTTCCGGGTGTCGCGTGACAATGAGCAGTTCTTC. The encoded protein is CASSFRVSRDNEQFF.

This clone was observed many times. This chain uses TRBV19 with TRBJ2-2, with D unresolved. This CDR3 comprises 12 residues. Per the germline V gene, CDR1 is LNHDA and CDR2 is SQIVND (reference sequence). V was clipped by 10 bases and J by 6 bases, with 12 bases between them. In nucleotides, the CDR3 is TGTGCCACCGCTGAGGTGCCCGGGGAGCTGTTTTTT. Its protein product is CATAEVPGELFF.

The genes are TRBV15 and TRBJ1-5; D not resolved. The ends were cut back, 4 bases at V and 5 bases at J, with 12 bases in the middle. The CDR3 is 14 amino acids. Germline CDR1 and CDR2: LNHNV and YYDKDF (reference sequence). CDR3 in DNA: TGTGCCACCAGCACCAAAGGTTTAGATCAGCCCCAGCATTTT. Translating gives CATSTKGLDQPQHF.

Points on this clone: In the same sample, other DNA sequences code for this CDR3. The chain combines TRBV7-9 with TRBJ1-1; no clear D gene. V was clipped by 1 base and J by 5 bases, with 5 bases between them. Germline-derived CDR1 and CDR2 are SEHNR and FQNEAQ (reference sequence). The CDR3 loop spans 12 amino acids. CDR3 nucleotide sequence: TGTGCCAGCAGCTTAGGGCGGACTGAAGCTTTCTTT. Its protein is CASSLGRTEAFF.

This sequence joins TRBV5-1 and TRBJ1-2, with 9 bases that match TRBD1. Germline V gives CDR1 SGHRS, CDR2 YFSETQ. V shed 4 bases and J 3 bases; nucleotides not matched to a gene: 7. The CDR3 is 15 residues long. Written as DNA, the CDR3 is TGCGCCAGCAGCGGAGGGACAGGGCTCCACTATGGCTACACCTTC. Translating gives CASSGGTGLHYGYTF.

The chain links TRBV19 to TRBJ2-7; 7 bases map to TRBD1. Germline V gene sequence: CDR1 LNHDA, CDR2 SQIVND (reference sequence). The CDR3 consists of 15 residues. Trimming took 1 base from V and 0 from J; bases not matched to a gene: 3. This CDR3 is CASSIVQGSSYEQYF. The CDR3, as DNA: TGTGCCAGTAGTATAGTACAGGGGAGCTCCTACGAGCAGTACTTC.

The chain links TRBV28 to TRBJ1-5, with no clear D. The CDR3 totals 14 residues. Trimming removed 1 base at V and 0 bases at J, with 4 bases between. Germline CDR1 is MDHEN and CDR2 is SYDVKM. DNA for the CDR3: TGTGCCAGCAGTTTATCTCTTAGCAATCAGCCCCAGCATTTT. Residues: CASSLSLSNQPQHF.

This chain uses TRBV4-3 with TRBJ2-3; 9 bases line up with TRBD2. CDR3 length: 15 residues. CDR1 is LGHNA, CDR2 YSLEER, per germline. Trimming at V came to 8 bases and at J to 6 bases, leaving 12 bases not matched to a gene. CDR3 bases: TGCGCCAGCGGCCGTTTAGCGGGAGCGTCTGATACGCAGTATTTT. This encodes CASGRLAGASDTQYF.